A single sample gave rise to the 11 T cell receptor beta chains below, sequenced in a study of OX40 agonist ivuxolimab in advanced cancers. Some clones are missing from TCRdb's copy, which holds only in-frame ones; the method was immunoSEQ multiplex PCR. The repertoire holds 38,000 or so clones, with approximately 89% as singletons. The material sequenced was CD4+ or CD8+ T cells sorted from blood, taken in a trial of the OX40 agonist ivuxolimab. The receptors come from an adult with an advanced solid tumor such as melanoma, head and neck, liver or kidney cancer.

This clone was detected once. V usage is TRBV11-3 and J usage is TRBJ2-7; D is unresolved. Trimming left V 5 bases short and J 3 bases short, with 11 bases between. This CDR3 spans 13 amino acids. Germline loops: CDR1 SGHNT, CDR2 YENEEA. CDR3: CASSLPPRYEQYF. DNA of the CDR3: TGTGCCAGCAGCCTACCCCCCCGCTACGAGCAGTACTTC.

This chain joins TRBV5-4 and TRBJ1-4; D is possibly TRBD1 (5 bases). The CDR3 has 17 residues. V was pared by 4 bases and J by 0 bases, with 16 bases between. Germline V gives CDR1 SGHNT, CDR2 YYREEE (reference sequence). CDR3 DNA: TGTGCCAGCAGCAGAAACGGGGGTATTGCAACTAATGAAAAACTGTTTTTT. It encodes CASSRNGGIATNEKLFF.

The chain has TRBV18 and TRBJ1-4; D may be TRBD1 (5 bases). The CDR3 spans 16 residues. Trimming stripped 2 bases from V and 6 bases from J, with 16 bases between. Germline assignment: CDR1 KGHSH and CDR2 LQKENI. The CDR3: CASSPSAGQLYEKLFF. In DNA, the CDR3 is TGTGCCAGCTCACCATCGGCAGGGCAACTCTATGAAAAACTGTTTTTT.

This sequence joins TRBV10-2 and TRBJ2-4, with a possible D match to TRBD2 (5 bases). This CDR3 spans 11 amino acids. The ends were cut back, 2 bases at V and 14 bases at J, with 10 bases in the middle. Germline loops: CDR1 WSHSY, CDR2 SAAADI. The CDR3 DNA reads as TGCGCCAGCAGTGAGGGGAGCCTGGAGTACTTC. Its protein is CASSEGSLEYF.

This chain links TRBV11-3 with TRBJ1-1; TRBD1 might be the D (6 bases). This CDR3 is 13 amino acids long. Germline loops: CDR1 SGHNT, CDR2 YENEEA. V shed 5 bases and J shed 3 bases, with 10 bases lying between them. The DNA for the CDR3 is TGTGCCAGCAGCGGGGGGCCCCACACTGAAGCTTTCTTT. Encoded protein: CASSGGPHTEAFF.

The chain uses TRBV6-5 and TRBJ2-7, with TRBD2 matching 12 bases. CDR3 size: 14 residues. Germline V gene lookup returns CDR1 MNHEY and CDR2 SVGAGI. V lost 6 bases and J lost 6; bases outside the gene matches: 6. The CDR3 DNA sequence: TGTGCCAGCAGAAGCCGACTAGCGGGAGCCGAGCAGTACTTC. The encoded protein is CASRSRLAGAEQYF.

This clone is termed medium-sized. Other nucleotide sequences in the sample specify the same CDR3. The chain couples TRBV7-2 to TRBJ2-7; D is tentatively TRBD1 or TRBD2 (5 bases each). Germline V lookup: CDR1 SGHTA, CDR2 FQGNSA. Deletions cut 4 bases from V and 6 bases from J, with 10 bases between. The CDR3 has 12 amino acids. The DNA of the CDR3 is TGTGCCAGCAGCTCGGGGCGCGGCGAGCAGTACTTC. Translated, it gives CASSSGRGEQYF.

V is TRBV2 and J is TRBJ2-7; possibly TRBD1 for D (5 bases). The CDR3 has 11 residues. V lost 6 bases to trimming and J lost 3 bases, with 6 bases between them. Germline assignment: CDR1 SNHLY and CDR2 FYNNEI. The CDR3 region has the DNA TGTGCCAGCAGGCAGGGCTACGAGCAGTACTTC. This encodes CASRQGYEQYF.

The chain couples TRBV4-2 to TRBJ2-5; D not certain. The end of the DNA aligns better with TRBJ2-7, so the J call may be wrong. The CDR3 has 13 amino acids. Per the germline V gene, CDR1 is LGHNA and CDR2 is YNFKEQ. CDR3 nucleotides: TGTGCCAGCAGCCGCCCCGACGGCTACGAGCAGTACTTC. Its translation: CASSRPDGYEQYF.

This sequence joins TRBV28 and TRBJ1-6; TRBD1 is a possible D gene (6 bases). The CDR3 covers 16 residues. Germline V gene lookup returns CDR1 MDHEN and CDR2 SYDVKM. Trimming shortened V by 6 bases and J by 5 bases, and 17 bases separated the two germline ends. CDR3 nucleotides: TGTGCCAGCAGACCGAACAGGGTAGGGGATAATTCACCCCTCCACTTT. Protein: CASRPNRVGDNSPLHF.

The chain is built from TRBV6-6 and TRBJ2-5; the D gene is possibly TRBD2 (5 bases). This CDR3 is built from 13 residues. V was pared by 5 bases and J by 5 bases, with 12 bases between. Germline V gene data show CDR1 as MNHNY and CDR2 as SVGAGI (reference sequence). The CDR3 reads CASSTTRAETQYF. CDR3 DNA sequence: TGTGCCAGCAGTACTACTAGGGCGGAGACCCAGTACTTC.